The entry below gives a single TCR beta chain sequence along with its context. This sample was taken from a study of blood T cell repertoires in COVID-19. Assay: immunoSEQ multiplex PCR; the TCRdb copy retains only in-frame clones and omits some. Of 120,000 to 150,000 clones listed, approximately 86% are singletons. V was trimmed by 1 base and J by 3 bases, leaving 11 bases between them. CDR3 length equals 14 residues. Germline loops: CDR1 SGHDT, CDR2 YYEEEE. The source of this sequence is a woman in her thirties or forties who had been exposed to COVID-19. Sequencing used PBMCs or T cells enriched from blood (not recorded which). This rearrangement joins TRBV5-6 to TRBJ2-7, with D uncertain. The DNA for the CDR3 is TGTGCCAGCAGCTTGTGGATCCGACACTACGAGCAGTACTTC. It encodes CASSLWIRHYEQYF.